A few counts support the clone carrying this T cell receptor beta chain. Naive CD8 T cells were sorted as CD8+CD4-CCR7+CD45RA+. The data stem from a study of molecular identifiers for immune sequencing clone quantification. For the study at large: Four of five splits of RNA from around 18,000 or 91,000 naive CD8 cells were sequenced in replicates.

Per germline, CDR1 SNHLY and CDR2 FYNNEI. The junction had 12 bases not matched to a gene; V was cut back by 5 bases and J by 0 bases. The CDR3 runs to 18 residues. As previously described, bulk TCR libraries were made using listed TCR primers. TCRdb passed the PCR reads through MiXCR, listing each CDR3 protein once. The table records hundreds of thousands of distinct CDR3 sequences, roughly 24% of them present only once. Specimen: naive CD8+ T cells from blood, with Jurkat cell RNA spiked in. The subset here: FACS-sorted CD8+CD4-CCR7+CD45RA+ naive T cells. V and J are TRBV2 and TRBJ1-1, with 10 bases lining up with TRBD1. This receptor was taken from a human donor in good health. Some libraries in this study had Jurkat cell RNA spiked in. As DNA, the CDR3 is TGTGCCAGCAGTTCGAGCCGGGACAGGGGAAAATTGAACACTGAAGCTTTCTTT. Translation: CASSSSRDRGKLNTEAFF.